The 2 T cell receptor beta chains listed next were all sequenced from one sample in a study of molecular identifiers for immune sequencing clone quantification. TCRdb re-called the PCR reads with MiXCR, one entry per CDR3 protein. The sample includes roughly 100,000 distinct CDR3 sequences, about 32% of them seen just once. The sample comprised naive CD8+ T cells from blood, with Jurkat cell RNA spiked in. Indicated subset: FACS-sorted CD8+CD4-CCR7+CD45RA+ naive T cells. These receptors all come from a human donor in good health. Some libraries in this study had Jurkat cell RNA spiked in.

This clonotype has a handful of counts. This sequence joins TRBV28 and TRBJ2-7; D is perhaps TRBD2 (5 bases). The CDR3 totals 12 residues. Germline CDR1 is MDHEN and CDR2 is SYDVKM. Trimming took 1 base from V and 6 from J, leaving 7 bases between them. The CDR3 nucleotides read TGTGCCAGCAGTTTATCCGGGGTCGAGCAGTACTTC. This codes for CASSLSGVEQYF. Full variable domain (remainder filled in from reference TRBV28 and TRBJ2-7): DVKVTQSSRYLVKRTGEKVFLECVQDMDHENMFWYRQDPGLGLRLIYFSYDVKMKEKGDIPEGYSVSREKKERFSLILESASTNQTSMYLCASSLSGVEQYFGPGTRLTVT.

This clonotype occurred many times. V is TRBV2 and J is TRBJ2-3; possibly TRBD2 for D (5 bases). In germline, CDR1 is SNHLY, CDR2 FYNNEI. V shed 8 bases and J shed 2 bases, with 17 bases lying between them. CDR3 size: 15 residues. CDR3 region: CASAGLAAATDTQYF. In DNA form, the CDR3 reads TGTGCCAGCGCCGGGCTAGCAGCCGCCACAGATACGCAGTATTTT.